Sequencing of this TCR beta chain was carried out in a study of T cell responses to AZD1222 COVID-19 vaccine. For the study at large: Second-dose intervals of approximately 4 or approximately 12 weeks were pooled. Findings and caveats of the study: Spike was spanned by vaccine-associated CD4 TCRs, with dominance at 160-218 and 743-854.

The repertoire was sequenced with immunoSEQ multiplex PCR; TCRdb's copy has only in-frame clones and lacks some. The sample lists about 150,000 clones, 75% to 90% occurring once. This clone was seen more than once but under ten times. Its specificity is not known. The germline gives CDR1 SNHLY, CDR2 FYNNEI. The V end lost 7 bases, the J end lost 2 bases, and 8 bases lay between the germline ends. This CDR3 is built from 12 residues. The chain couples TRBV2 to TRBJ1-2; D ambiguous. The receptor comes from an adult in good health. The sequences come from peripheral blood, collected on day 0 of AZD1222 vaccination. The CDR3 sequence is CASNPANYGYTF. The CDR3 DNA follows: TGTGCCAGCAATCCGGCGAACTATGGCTACACCTTC.